This TCR beta chain is drawn from a study of metastatic and nonmetastatic thyroid tumors. About the study: Repertoires from blood and tumor or nodule tissue of malignant and benign thyroid patients were compared.

Concerning this clone: Its specificity is unknown. Relative to the germline gene, one junction end is altered; a read error may explain this.

Germline CDR1 SGHAT, CDR2 FQNNGV. This CDR3 comprises 15 residues. Per the original methods: Variation in CDR3 across clinicopathological groups served as the basis for constructing a distant-metastasis classifier in papillary thyroid cancer. TCRdb re-analyzed the PCR reads using MiXCR. For this entry, the V and J calls and clone size follow TCRdb and not the study's own pipeline. This repertoire shows 60,000 to 85,000 clones, more than 15% found once; its top ten account for roughly 13%. Whole-study results and caveats: Reportedly, malignant thyroid tumors had significantly higher TCR beta diversity than benign nodules, in blood and tumor.

Patients were all untreated before their thyroid surgery. Sample: blood. The rearrangement joins TRBV11-2 to TRBJ2-1; 12 bases align to TRBD2. The sequence was obtained from a female donor with papillary thyroid cancer or a benign thyroid nodule (not recorded which). Some clones in this sample may be carry-over from other donors' samples. CDR3 loop: CASSWRGGLAGLELF. The CDR3 DNA sequence: TGTGCCAGCAGCTGGAGGGGGGGACTAGCGGGCCTCGAGCTCTTC.